These 21 T cell receptor beta chains were all obtained from the same sample, sequenced in a study of blood T cell repertoires in COVID-19. Profiled with immunoSEQ multiplex PCR; TCRdb holds only in-frame clones, not every one. This table has about 120,000 clones, about 85% appearing once. Sequencing input: peripheral blood. The receptors shown here come from a man older than 75 with acute or convalescent COVID-19.

The CDR3 is CASSQVVGAQETQYF. CDR3 nucleotide sequence: TGTGCCAGCAGCCAAGTCGTTGGGGCTCAAGAGACCCAGTACTTC. The chain is built from TRBV3-1 (or the pseudogene TRBV3-2) and TRBJ2-5; tentatively, D is TRBD1 (5 bases). Per the germline V gene, CDR1 is LGHDT and CDR2 is YNNKEL (reference sequence). Trimming pared 1 base from V and 2 bases from J, leaving 11 bases between. The CDR3 consists of 15 residues.

The chain has TRBV11-2 and TRBJ2-1, with D possibly matching TRBD1 (5 bases). In germline, CDR1 is SGHAT, CDR2 FQNNGV. This CDR3 contains 13 residues. V lost 6 bases to trimming and J lost 9 bases, with 15 bases between them. The DNA of the CDR3 is TGTGCCAGCAGGCAGAAGGGGCCGAGTGAGCAGTTCTTC. Protein: CASRQKGPSEQFF.

V usage is TRBV30 and J usage is TRBJ2-3; 7 positions agree with TRBD2. In germline, CDR1 is GTSNPN, CDR2 SVGIG (reference sequence). The CDR3 consists of 14 residues. V trimming: 4 bases; J trimming: 2 bases; junction bases outside the gene matches: 6. The CDR3 here is CAWTSGVSTDTQYF. In DNA, the CDR3 is TGTGCCTGGACTAGCGGCGTTTCCACAGATACGCAGTATTTT.

The gene calls are TRBV29-1 and TRBJ2-5, with D hard to call. CDR3 length: 11 residues. Germline assignment: CDR1 SQVTM and CDR2 ANQGSEA. The V and J ends lost 5 bases and 2 bases respectively, with 6 bases between them. CDR3 DNA: TGCAGCGTTCGTCAGCAAGAGACCCAGTACTTC. Translating it yields CSVRQQETQYF.

The gene calls are TRBV29-1 and TRBJ2-7; tentative D call: TRBD2 (6 bases). The V gene lost 4 bases and the J gene lost 2 bases, with 21 bases spanning the gap. This CDR3 contains 16 residues. Germline-derived CDR1 and CDR2 are SQVTM and ANQGSEA. The CDR3 DNA is TGCAGCGTTGTGGAGGGAAGGGGACCCGAGACCTACGAGCAGTACTTC. Translation gives CSVVEGRGPETYEQYF.

V usage is TRBV10-3 and J usage is TRBJ2-5; 7 bases match TRBD2. V shed 2 bases and J 5 bases; nucleotides not matched to a gene: 8. Germline CDR1 and CDR2: ENHRY and SYGVKD. The CDR3 has 15 residues. CDR3 protein: CAISERGDSQETQYF. DNA of the CDR3: TGTGCCATCAGTGAGCGGGGGGATTCCCAGGAGACCCAGTACTTC.

The chain combines TRBV19 with TRBJ1-6; D remains ambiguous. Between the trimmed V and J ends, which lost 7 bases and 7 bases, there was a span of 14 bases. This CDR3 spans 14 amino acids. CDR1 is LNHDA and CDR2 is SQIVND in the germline V gene (reference sequence). The CDR3 spells CASKSVGSNSPLHF. CDR3 in DNA: TGTGCCAGTAAATCTGTCGGGTCAAATTCACCCCTCCACTTT.

This sequence joins TRBV4-1 and TRBJ2-1; 10 nucleotides align to TRBD2. The CDR3 extends over 15 amino acids. Germline V lookup: CDR1 MGHRA, CDR2 YSYEKL. V lost 5 bases to trimming and J lost 6 bases; unmatched junction nucleotides: 7. The CDR3 region has the DNA TGCGCCAGCAGCTTTACTAGCGGGGAGGGCAATGAGCAGTTCTTC. Residues: CASSFTSGEGNEQFF.

This clone was seen only a few times. The V gene is TRBV19, the J gene TRBJ2-7, with D perhaps TRBD1 (5 bases). CDR1 LNHDA and CDR2 SQIVND come from the germline V gene (reference sequence). V was pared by 4 bases and J by 7 bases, with 8 bases between. This CDR3 has 11 amino acids. DNA of the CDR3: TGTGCCAGTAGTAGGGCAGGGGAGCAGTACTTC. Translating gives CASSRAGEQYF.

The V and J genes are TRBV19 and TRBJ2-3; TRBD2 agrees at 16 bases. Germline V lookup: CDR1 LNHDA, CDR2 SQIVND (reference sequence). Unmatched junction bases numbered 9, after V lost 0 bases and J lost 6 bases. This CDR3 has 19 residues. The CDR3 nucleotides are TGTGCCAGTAGTATAGACCCTCCGGGACTAGCGGGAGGGGGTGATACGCAGTATTTT. Protein product: CASSIDPPGLAGGGDTQYF.

In its sample, this clone was seen a few times. The rearrangement joins TRBV6-2 or TRBV6-3 to TRBJ1-5; 8 bases align to TRBD1. V was pared by 4 bases and J by 4 bases, with 12 bases of the junction left unmatched. This CDR3 is 17 amino acids long. The germline gives CDR1 MNHEY, CDR2 SVGEGT. CDR3 DNA sequence: TGTGCCAGCAGTTTAGGCTACGGGACAGGAGCGAATCAGCCCCAGCATTTT. Its translation: CASSLGYGTGANQPQHF.

This chain links TRBV19 with TRBJ1-2; 12 positions agree with TRBD1. The CDR3 is made up of 16 amino acids. With V trimmed by 5 bases and J by 0 bases, 4 bases remained unmatched. Germline values: CDR1 LNHDA, CDR2 SQIVND (reference sequence). The CDR3 DNA reads TGTGCCAGTAGTCCGGGACAGGGGGCGCCTAACTATGGCTACACCTTC. The encoded protein is CASSPGQGAPNYGYTF.

J is TRBJ1-6 and V is TRBV5-1; perhaps TRBD1 as D (5 bases). CDR1 is SGHRS, CDR2 YFSETQ, per germline. The CDR3 extends over 15 amino acids. Trimming removed 0 bases at V and 9 bases at J, with 13 bases between. The CDR3 DNA reads as TGCGCCAGCAGCTTGGCGATAGGGGATCGTTCACCCCTCCACTTT. This translates into CASSLAIGDRSPLHF. The variable domain in full, with the rest retrieved from reference TRBV5-1 and TRBJ1-6, is KAGVTQTPRYLIKTRGQQVTLSCSPISGHRSVSWYQQTPGQGLQFLFEYFSETQRNKGNFPGRFSGRQFSNSRSEMNVSTLELGDSALYLCASSLAIGDRSPLHFGNGTRLTVT.

This clone was seen once. J is TRBJ1-1 and V is TRBV3-1 (or the pseudogene TRBV3-2); tentative D call: TRBD1 (6 bases). With 5 bases removed from V and 2 bases from J, the gap between germline ends came to 9 bases. The germline gives CDR1 LGHDT, CDR2 YNNKEL (reference sequence). CDR3 length equals 13 residues. CDR3 loop: CASSSRGNTEAFF. The CDR3 DNA follows: TGTGCCAGCAGCTCCAGGGGTAACACTGAAGCTTTCTTT.

V is TRBV5-4 and J is TRBJ1-1; no definite D call. The CDR3 runs to 14 residues. V was shortened by 0 bases and J by 9 bases, with 15 bases between the two germline ends. Germline loops: CDR1 SGHNT, CDR2 YYREEE (reference sequence). The chain's CDR3 is CASSLASEEEKAFF. CDR3 coding DNA: TGTGCCAGCAGCTTGGCCTCGGAGGAAGAGAAAGCTTTCTTT.

The J gene is TRBJ1-6, the V gene TRBV27; 9 bases agree with TRBD1. This CDR3 contains 16 residues. Germline V gives CDR1 MNHEY, CDR2 SMNVEV (reference sequence). Trimming cost V 4 bases and J 10 bases; bases outside gene matches: 11. The CDR3 spells CASSSRGTGRISPLHF. The DNA of the CDR3 is TGTGCCAGCAGTTCGAGGGGGACAGGGCGAATCTCACCCCTCCACTTT.

The chain uses TRBV28 and TRBJ1-6, with TRBD1 matching 8 bases. Trimming cost V 7 bases and J 4 bases; bases outside gene matches: 6. CDR1 MDHEN and CDR2 SYDVKM come from the germline V gene. The CDR3 is made up of 15 amino acids. CDR3 DNA: TGTGCCAGCAACGGACAGGGAAGATATAATTCACCCCTCCACTTT. It yields the protein CASNGQGRYNSPLHF.

The V and J genes are TRBV5-6 and TRBJ2-1, with D possibly being TRBD2 (5 bases). V was pared by 0 bases and J by 5 bases, with 18 bases between. Germline V gives CDR1 SGHDT, CDR2 YYEEEE. CDR3 length: 17 residues. DNA of the CDR3: TGTGCCAGCAGCTTGGGTCGGGGAAACTGGAAGGACAATGAGCAGTTCTTC. Encoded protein: CASSLGRGNWKDNEQFF.

The chain joins TRBV19 to TRBJ1-6, with TRBD1 matching over 7 bases. V trimming: 3 bases; J trimming: 10 bases; junction bases outside the gene matches: 9. CDR1 is LNHDA, CDR2 SQIVND, per germline (reference sequence). The CDR3 loop spans 15 amino acids. The CDR3 is CASSISERGPSPLHF. The CDR3, as DNA: TGTGCCAGTAGTATTTCTGAAAGGGGGCCCTCACCCCTCCACTTT.

V gene TRBV10-2 combines with J gene TRBJ1-1, with D perhaps TRBD1 (6 bases). This CDR3 is built from 14 residues. Germline V gene sequence: CDR1 WSHSY, CDR2 SAAADI. With 1 base removed from V and 10 bases from J, the gap between germline ends came to 16 bases. The CDR3 loop reads CASSELGRGGAAFF. CDR3 coding DNA: TGCGCCAGCAGTGAGTTGGGCAGGGGAGGGGCAGCTTTCTTT.

The chain couples TRBV7-2 to TRBJ2-1, with a tentative D call TRBD2 (5 bases). CDR3 length: 13 residues. Trimming left V 1 base short and J 7 bases short, with 8 bases between. The germline V gene encodes CDR1 SGHTA and CDR2 FQGNSA. CDR3 coding DNA: TGTGCCAGCAGCTTAGTGAGGGAGAATGAGCAGTTCTTC. Residues: CASSLVRENEQFF.